Listed below are T cell receptor beta chains from one sample, sequenced in a study of blood T cell repertoires in COVID-19. Clones were read by immunoSEQ multiplex PCR, and TCRdb kept only the in-frame ones, dropping some. The sample consists of 250,000 or so clones, approximately 86% of them appearing once. The sequenced sample was peripheral blood. The receptors were sampled from a woman aged 60-75 years with COVID-19, enrolled during active disease. Each CDR3 is given with its conserved first and last residue. The D gene is left open where the match is weak. Where a row states a size, it is once, few, many or the class of an expanded clone; other rows omit it.

>TRBV6-6|NA|TRBJ2-7|TRBD2
TGTGCCAGCAGTTACTCGACTAGCGGGAGAGGGTACGAGCAGTACTTC
CASSYSTSGRGYEQYF
>TRBV19|few|TRBJ1-5|TRBD1
TGTGCCAGTACCTCGGGGGGGACAGGGGGCCGGCAGCCCCAGCATTTT
CASTSGGTGGRQPQHF
>TRBV10-2|NA|TRBJ2-5|NA
TGCGCCGGGTCCTCAGGCGTTTGGGAGACCCAGTACTTC
CAGSSGVWETQYF
>TRBV9|NA|TRBJ2-2|NA
TGTGCCAGCAGCCCCACTCTGGGGGGACCCACCACCGGGGAGCTGTTTTTT
CASSPTLGGPTTGELFF
>TRBV5-6|NA|TRBJ2-5|NA
TGTGCCAGCAGCTACAGACAGACGTGGGAGACCCAGTACTTC
CASSYRQTWETQYF
>TRBV12-5|NA|TRBJ2-7|NA
TGTGCTAGTGGTTTGGCGACAGGAAACTACGAGCAGTACTTC
CASGLATGNYEQYF
>TRBV2|NA|TRBJ1-1|NA
TGTGCCAGCAGCGTGCTGGCAGACTACACTGAAGCTTTCTTT
CASSVLADYTEAFF
>TRBV28|NA|TRBJ1-4|TRBD1
TGTGCCAGCAGGCCTGTCGTCTCGGGACAGGGTAGAGAAAAACTGTTTTTT
CASRPVVSGQGREKLFF
>TRBV5-1|NA|TRBJ2-5|NA
TGCGCCAGCAGCTTGTCTGGGGCGGAAAGGGAGACCCAGTACTTC
CASSLSGAERETQYF
>TRBV11-2|NA|TRBJ1-1|NA
TGTGCCAGCAGCTTAGAGGGAGAGAACACTGAAGCTTTCTTT
CASSLEGENTEAFF
>TRBV5-4|NA|TRBJ1-5|NA
TGTGCCACCAAGAAACAGGGACCCAAAGAGGATCAGCCCCAGCATTTT
CATKKQGPKEDQPQHF
>TRBV5-1|NA|TRBJ2-1|TRBD2
TGCGCCAGCAGCTCCGCGACTAGCCAGTTTGGGTTCAATGAGCAGTTCTTC
CASSSATSQFGFNEQFF
>TRBV28|NA|TRBJ1-2|NA
TGTGCCAGCAGTACCCCCGGGACAAACTATGGCTACACCTTC
CASSTPGTNYGYTF
>TRBV7-2|NA|TRBJ2-7|TRBD2
TGTGCCAGCAGTTTAATAGCGGGAGGGATGTACGAGCAGTACTTC
CASSLIAGGMYEQYF
>TRBV30|NA|TRBJ1-1|NA
TGTGCCTGGAGCCCCGGGGGGACTGAAGCTTTCTTT
CAWSPGGTEAFF
>TRBV28|NA|TRBJ1-5|TRBD1
TGTGCCAGCAGTTTGAGGGGTAGGGGACAGGGGAGGCCCCAGCATTTT
CASSLRGRGQGRPQHF
>TRBV19|NA|TRBJ2-1|TRBD2
TGTGCCAGTAAGGCGGGAGACGACTACAATGAGCAGTTCTTC
CASKAGDDYNEQFF
>TRBV5-1|NA|TRBJ1-2|TRBD1
TGCGCCAGCAGCTTGTCGGACAGGGGTGGTGGCTACACCTTC
CASSLSDRGGGYTF
>TRBV27|NA|TRBJ2-1|TRBD1
TGTGCCAGCAGTCGGACAGGGTCCTACAATGAGCAGTTCTTC
CASSRTGSYNEQFF
>TRBV6-1|NA|TRBJ2-1|TRBD1
TGTGCCAGCAGATCACAGGGGGCGTACGATGAGCAGTTCTTC
CASRSQGAYDEQFF
>TRBV5-1|NA|TRBJ1-2|NA
TGCGCCAGCAGCTTGGGACACTTGCTTAACTATGGCTACACCTTC
CASSLGHLLNYGYTF
>TRBV19|NA|TRBJ1-5|NA
TGTGCCAGTAGTTCTGGACAGCCCTATAGCAATCAGCCCCAGCATTTT
CASSSGQPYSNQPQHF
>TRBV30|NA|TRBJ1-6|TRBD1
TGTGCCTGGAGTACGGGACAGGGAAATTCACCCCTCCACTTT
CAWSTGQGNSPLHF
>TRBV5-1|NA|TRBJ1-1|NA
TGCGCCAGCAGCACCAGACACCATGAAGCTTTCTTT
CASSTRHHEAFF
>TRBV19|NA|TRBJ2-3|TRBD1
TGTGCCAGTAGTTTACCAGGGGGAGTTAGCACAGATACGCAGTATTTT
CASSLPGGVSTDTQYF
>TRBV19|NA|TRBJ1-5|NA
TGTGCCAGCTCACACCTCTTGGGTGGGACTGGCAATCAGCCCCAGCATTTT
CASSHLLGGTGNQPQHF
>TRBV28|many|TRBJ1-2|TRBD1
TGTGCCAGCAGTCCCTGGGACAGACAAAACTATGGCTACACCTTC
CASSPWDRQNYGYTF
>TRBV24-1|NA|TRBJ2-7|TRBD2
TGTGCCACCAGTGATACGCGTACGGTAGCGGGAGGGCCCTACGAGCAGTACTTC
CATSDTRTVAGGPYEQYF
>TRBV5-5|NA|TRBJ1-2|NA
TGTGCCAGCAGCGAAGGGAGTAACTATGGCTACACCTTC
CASSEGSNYGYTF
>TRBV28|NA|TRBJ2-7|TRBD1
TGTGCCAGCAGCTTGGACAGGGTTGACTACGAGCAGTACTTC
CASSLDRVDYEQYF
>TRBV18|NA|TRBJ2-3|TRBD1
TGTGCCAGCTCAGTGACAGGGGATCTTTCTGCAGATACGCAGTATTTT
CASSVTGDLSADTQYF
>TRBV15|NA|TRBJ2-1|NA
TGTGCCACCAGCAGAGATGTGGGGGGGGGCCCTAGCGGTAGCTCCTACAATGAGCAGTTCTTC
CATSRDVGGGPSGSSYNEQFF
>TRBV9|NA|TRBJ1-1|NA
TGTGCCAGCAGCGTAGGGGGCCGTATGAACACTGAAGCTTTCTTT
CASSVGGRMNTEAFF
>TRBV7-9|NA|TRBJ2-1|NA
TGTGCCAGCAGCTTAGCGGGGGGACTTCGTTACAATGAGCAGTTCTTC
CASSLAGGLRYNEQFF
>TRBV12-5|NA|TRBJ1-1|TRBD1
TGTGCTAGTGGTTTTCGGGACAGACCGAACACTGAAGCTTTCTTT
CASGFRDRPNTEAFF
>TRBV6-5|NA|TRBJ2-2|TRBD1
TGTGCCAGCAGTTATTGGAGACAGGGAACCGGGGAGCTGTTTTTT
CASSYWRQGTGELFF
>TRBV11-3|NA|TRBJ2-1|TRBD2
TGTGCCAGCAGCTTTTCCGGGACTAGCGGACACAATGAGCAGTTCTTC
CASSFSGTSGHNEQFF
>TRBV7-9|NA|TRBJ1-4|NA
TGTGCCAGCAGCCCAGGGGATGAAAAACTGTTTTTT
CASSPGDEKLFF
>TRBV11-2|many|TRBJ2-2|TRBD1
TGTGCCAGCAGCTCGGACAGGCCCGGGGAGCTGTTTTTT
CASSSDRPGELFF
>TRBV7-8|NA|TRBJ2-7|NA
TGTGCCAGCAGCTTAGTGTCGTCCTACGAGCAGTACTTC
CASSLVSSYEQYF
>TRBV24-1|NA|TRBJ1-2|NA
TGTGCCACCAGTGCGGGGGGGATCTATGGCTACACCTTC
CATSAGGIYGYTF
>TRBV2|NA|TRBJ1-4|NA
TGTGCCAGCCGACCGGACATCGGCGCGGAAAAACTGTTTTTT
CASRPDIGAEKLFF
>TRBV19|once|TRBJ2-7|NA
TGTGCCAGTACACCACACAGTGGTGGTTTCAACGAGCAGTACTTC
CASTPHSGGFNEQYF
>TRBV4-2|NA|TRBJ2-2|TRBD2
TGTGCCAGCAGCCAAGGGCTAGCGGGAGCCGGCGGGGAGCTGTTTTTT
CASSQGLAGAGGELFF
>TRBV5-1|NA|TRBJ2-7|TRBD2
TGCGCCAGCAGCCGGGAGTGGCTAGCGGGGAGCGAGCAGTACTTC
CASSREWLAGSEQYF
>TRBV6-5|NA|TRBJ1-4|TRBD1
TGTGCCAGCAGTCGGGACAGGGCGGCTGAAAAACTGTTTTTT
CASSRDRAAEKLFF
>TRBV19|NA|TRBJ1-5|TRBD1
TGTGCCAGTACCAAAGGACAGGGAAATCAGCCCCAGCATTTT
CASTKGQGNQPQHF
>TRBV7-2|NA|TRBJ2-7|TRBD1
TGTGCCACAAGGCGGGACAGGGGTGACTCCTACGAGCAGTACTTC
CATRRDRGDSYEQYF
>TRBV6-2/TRBV6-3|NA|TRBJ1-4|TRBD1
TGTGCCAGCAGTCTGTTTAGGGGGCCTAATGAAAAACTGTTTTTT
CASSLFRGPNEKLFF
>TRBV30|NA|TRBJ2-1|TRBD2
TGTGCCTGCAATGGACTAGCGGGAGGATACAATGAGCAGTTCTTC
CACNGLAGGYNEQFF
>TRBV19|NA|TRBJ1-2|NA
TGTGCCAGTAGCGACGGGGGGGCCTATGGCTACACCTTC
CASSDGGAYGYTF
>TRBV5-1|NA|TRBJ2-1|NA
TGCGCCAGCAGCTTGGGCGGTGAGGTGGCCGAGCAGTTCTTC
CASSLGGEVAEQFF
>TRBV7-8|NA|TRBJ1-1|TRBD1
TGTGCCAGCGGGGGGACAGGGCCGAACACTGAAGCTTTCTTT
CASGGTGPNTEAFF
>TRBV28|NA|TRBJ1-2|NA
TGTGCCAGCAGTTTATACGGGGTTGACTATGGCTACACCTTC
CASSLYGVDYGYTF